These 22 T cell receptor beta chains were all obtained from the same sample, sequenced in a study of blood T cells in healthy people across ages. It was with a sample-barcoded 5' primer and a J-beta primer mix that a second PCR of roughly 7 to 11 cycles was run. TCRdb reprocessed the 5' RACE reads via MiXCR and lists one record per CDR3 protein. Of around 1,700,000 distinct CDR3 sequences listed, roughly 28% were seen once; the top ten hold 7.7%. The source material was blood. The receptors here all came from a woman between 25 and 40 years old in good health.

V usage is TRBV19 and J usage is TRBJ1-4; a possible D gene is TRBD1 (5 bases). Germline V gene data show CDR1 as LNHDA and CDR2 as SQIVND (reference sequence). V gave up 8 bases and J gave up 5 bases, with 12 bases separating them. The length of the CDR3 is 13 residues. CDR3 amino acids: CASAGKGNEKLFF. DNA for the CDR3: TGTGCCAGTGCCGGGAAGGGGAATGAAAAACTGTTTTTT.

J is TRBJ2-5 and V is TRBV12-3 or TRBV12-4; 8 nucleotides line up with TRBD2. This CDR3 has 15 amino acids. Germline trimming cut 5 bases from V and 11 bases from J; bases unmatched to any gene: 16. The CDR3 DNA reads TGTGCCAGCAGTCCTCACCGGGGGGGCCAAAGAGAGCAGTACTTC. This codes for CASSPHRGGQREQYF.

In its sample, this clonotype was seen a few times. The chain uses TRBV13 and TRBJ2-7; D is perhaps TRBD1 or TRBD2 (5 bases each). Germline V gene lookup returns CDR1 PRHDT and CDR2 FYEKMQ (reference sequence). The V end lost 0 bases, the J end lost 2 bases, and 17 bases lay between the germline ends. This CDR3 has 17 amino acids. CDR3 in amino acids: CASSLGSFVGTTYEQYF. The CDR3 DNA is TGTGCCAGCAGCTTAGGCTCATTTGTAGGGACGACCTACGAGCAGTACTTC. The full variable domain, with the rest looked up from reference TRBV13 and TRBJ2-7, is AAGVIQSPRHLIKEKRETATLKCYPIPRHDTVYWYQQGPGQDPQFLISFYEKMQSDKGSIPDRFSAQQFSDYHSELNMSSLELGDSALYFCASSLGSFVGTTYEQYFGPGTRLTVT.

Remarks on this clonotype: At one end the junction does not follow the germline gene, possibly because of a read error. The rearrangement uses TRBV15 and TRBJ2-2, with D perhaps given as TRBD1 or TRBD2 (5 bases each). The CDR3 totals 13 residues. Per germline, CDR1 LNHNV and CDR2 YYDKDF (reference sequence). CDR3 DNA: TGTGCCACCAGCAGAGGGGGGACCGGGGAGCGGTTTTTT. It yields the protein CATSRGGTGERFF.

This clonotype was observed a handful of times. The chain uses TRBV5-1 and TRBJ1-1; no definite D call. The CDR3 consists of 18 residues. Germline-derived CDR1 and CDR2 are SGHRS and YFSETQ. V dropped 0 bases and J dropped 3 bases, with 21 bases sitting between them. CDR3 protein: CASSLAQTRPGLDTEAFF. In DNA, the CDR3 is TGCGCCAGCAGCTTGGCCCAAACACGACCCGGTCTGGACACTGAAGCTTTCTTT.

This clonotype came up a few times. The rearrangement uses TRBV20-1 and TRBJ2-1; D might be TRBD2 (6 bases). CDR1 and CDR2 (germline): DFQATT, SNEGSKA (reference sequence). CDR3 length equals 16 residues. Trimming stripped 0 bases from V and 4 bases from J, with 16 bases between. CDR3 amino acids: CSARDAGTVMYNEQFF. CDR3 DNA: TGCAGTGCTAGAGACGCGGGGACGGTGATGTACAATGAGCAGTTCTTC.

This clonotype was counted between two and nine times. This sequence joins TRBV5-8 and TRBJ2-4; TRBD1 agrees at 7 bases. CDR3 length: 16 residues. Germline V gene lookup returns CDR1 SGHTS and CDR2 YDEGEE. The junction had 10 bases not matched to a gene; V was cut back by 4 bases and J by 3 bases. DNA of the CDR3: TGTGCCAGCAGCCCAGAACAGGGGTTCGACAAAAACATTCAGTACTTC. It translates to CASSPEQGFDKNIQYF.

The genes are TRBV20-1 and TRBJ1-2; D is undetermined. The CDR3 spans 12 residues. With 6 bases removed from V and 4 bases from J, the gap between germline ends came to 12 bases. Germline loops: CDR1 DFQATT, CDR2 SNEGSKA (reference sequence). CDR3 residues: CSAQIDFYGYTF. The DNA for the CDR3 is TGCAGTGCCCAAATCGACTTCTATGGCTACACCTTC.

This clonotype was found a few times. The V and J genes are TRBV3-1 and TRBJ1-2, with 7 bases identical to TRBD1. The length of the CDR3 is 13 residues. Trimming cost V 7 bases and J 8 bases; bases outside gene matches: 10. CDR1 is LGHDT and CDR2 is YNNKEL in the germline V gene (reference sequence). The CDR3 nucleotides read TGTGCCAGCACCTATCAGGGGGGAGAAGGCTACACCTTC. Residues: CASTYQGGEGYTF.

This clonotype was observed at least ten times. The chain couples TRBV5-6 to TRBJ1-2; unclear D gene. Germline V CDR1 and CDR2: SGHDT, YYEEEE. V was pared by 5 bases and J by 3 bases, with 11 bases between. The CDR3 length is 13 residues. The CDR3 here is CASRADAYYGYTF. As DNA, the CDR3 is TGTGCCAGCAGGGCGGACGCCTACTATGGCTACACCTTC.

V is TRBV7-9 and J is TRBJ2-7; TRBD1 matches 8 bases. The CDR3 runs 16 residues. Per germline, CDR1 SEHNR and CDR2 FQNEAQ (reference sequence). The junction had 12 bases not matched to a gene; V was cut back by 5 bases and J by 3 bases. The DNA for the CDR3 is TGTGCCAGCAGCCCCAGAGGGGGACAGGATAGCTACGAGCAGTACTTC. This sequence encodes CASSPRGGQDSYEQYF. The full variable domain, in which reference TRBV7-9 and TRBJ2-7 provide the parts outside the CDR3, is DTGVSQNPRHKITKRGQNVTFRCDPISEHNRLYWYRQTLGQGPEFLTYFQNEAQLEKSRLLSDRFSAERPKGSFSTLEIQRTEQGDSAMYLCASSPRGGQDSYEQYFGPGTRLTVT.

This clonotype came up many times. CDR3 residues: CASSLYAWGSYEQYF. In nucleotides, the CDR3 is TGTGCCAGCAGCTTGTACGCATGGGGCTCCTACGAGCAGTACTTC. The genes are TRBV5-5 and TRBJ2-7; D gene uncertain. The germline V gene encodes CDR1 SGHKS and CDR2 YYEKEE (reference sequence). V was shortened by 1 base and J by 0 bases, with 11 bases between the two germline ends. The CDR3 length is 15 residues.

This chain links TRBV6-6 with TRBJ2-2; 9 bases match TRBD1. V gave up 4 bases and J gave up 10 bases; unmatched junction bases: 13. CDR3 length equals 16 residues. Germline V CDR1 and CDR2: MNHNY, SVGAGI (reference sequence). The CDR3 DNA sequence: TGTGCCAGCAGTTCTCGACAGGGGGGAGTCCTGCCGGAGCTGTTTTTT. It encodes CASSSRQGGVLPELFF.

There are a few counts of this clonotype. The chain employs TRBV9 and TRBJ1-2; tentative D call: TRBD1 (5 bases). Trimming cost V 4 bases and J 11 bases, with 27 bases left between them. The CDR3 sequence is 16 residues long. In germline, CDR1 is SGDLS, CDR2 YYNGEE. CDR3 nucleotide sequence: TGTGCCAGCAGCCCTACGGGGGGAAAGACGGGCCTCAAGTACACCTTC. This codes for CASSPTGGKTGLKYTF.

This clonotype was counted only a few times. The J gene is TRBJ1-5, the V gene TRBV20-1, with a weak D call TRBD1 (6 bases). Trimming shortened V by 4 bases and J by 2 bases, and 15 bases separated the two germline ends. Germline CDR1 DFQATT, CDR2 SNEGSKA (reference sequence). This CDR3 has 15 residues. CDR3 nucleotide sequence: TGCAGTGCTACCCCCCCAGGGGTTGGCAATCAGCCCCAGCATTTT. This translates into CSATPPGVGNQPQHF.

This clonotype occurred a few times. V usage is TRBV5-4 and J usage is TRBJ2-1; D is undetermined. The CDR3 contains 13 residues. The ends were cut back, 3 bases at V and 12 bases at J, with 16 bases in the middle. The germline V gene has CDR1 SGHNT and CDR2 YYREEE (reference sequence). The CDR3 loop is CASSSPTGRGQFF. The CDR3 bases are TGTGCCAGCAGCTCCCCGACTGGACGAGGGCAGTTCTTC. Drawing the rest from reference TRBV5-4 and TRBJ2-1, the complete variable domain is ETGVTQSPTHLIKTRGQQVTLRCSSQSGHNTVSWYQQALGQGPQFIFQYYREEENGRGNFPPRFSGLQFPNYSSELNVNALELDDSALYLCASSSPTGRGQFFGPGTRLTVL.

As for this clonotype: At one end, the junction sequence differs from germline, possibly due to a read error. This chain uses TRBV29-1 with TRBJ1-5, with D tentatively TRBD1 (5 bases). Germline CDR1 and CDR2: SQVTM and ANQGSEA. The CDR3 length is 12 residues. CDR3 loop: CSVRDGYQPRHF. The CDR3 coding sequence is TGCAGCGTCAGGGACGGGTATCAGCCCCGGCATTTT.

This clonotype was recorded at least ten times. V and J are TRBV29-1 and TRBJ2-1; TRBD2 aligns across 9 bases. V shed 1 base and J 8 bases; nucleotides not matched to a gene: 9. Germline V lookup: CDR1 SQVTM, CDR2 ANQGSEA. The CDR3 sequence is 15 residues long. The CDR3, as DNA: TGCAGCGTTGAAGGAGGGAGTAGCGGGAGCTATGAGCAGTTCTTC. This encodes CSVEGGSSGSYEQFF.

This clonotype has at least ten counts. The gene calls are TRBV29-1 and TRBJ2-5; 7 nucleotides match TRBD2. In germline, CDR1 is SQVTM, CDR2 ANQGSEA. J gave up 0 bases and V 5 bases, and 3 bases lay outside the gene matches. The CDR3 sequence is 13 residues long. The CDR3 bases are TGCAGCGTTCAAGCGGGGAACCAAGAGACCCAGTACTTC. Its protein product is CSVQAGNQETQYF.

The genes are TRBV9 and TRBJ2-1, with D possibly being TRBD1 or TRBD2 (5 bases each). Trimming left V 2 bases short and J 4 bases short, with 16 bases between. The length of the CDR3 is 16 residues. CDR1 is SGDLS and CDR2 is YYNGEE in the germline V gene. The CDR3 region is CASSVRGAGQYNEQFF. The CDR3 DNA reads TGTGCCAGCAGCGTGAGGGGAGCCGGACAATACAATGAGCAGTTCTTC.

The table lists this clonotype with a few counts. V and J are TRBV6-1 and TRBJ1-6, with a weak D call TRBD1 (5 bases). The V end was cut by 7 bases, the J end by 9 bases, with 19 bases between. Germline V gene data show CDR1 as MNHNS and CDR2 as SASEGT. CDR3 length equals 15 residues. The CDR3 region has the DNA TGTGCCAGCACGGCCCAGGGCCAAGGAAGTTCACCCCTCCACTTT. Translation: CASTAQGQGSSPLHF.

There are a few counts of this clonotype. The chain links TRBV28 to TRBJ2-3, with 9 bases that match TRBD1. Germline V lookup: CDR1 MDHEN, CDR2 SYDVKM. This CDR3 spans 14 amino acids. V shed 10 bases, J shed 0 bases, and the junction held 5 bases outside the gene matches. CDR3 sequence: CAILDRGSTDTQYF. In DNA, the CDR3 is TGTGCCATCCTAGACAGGGGGAGCACAGATACGCAGTATTTT.